These 2 T cell receptor beta chains were sequenced from one sample in a study of vaccination effects on CD4 cells after COVID-19. Before sequencing, viral peptide pools were used by the ViraFEST assay to expand antigen-specific CD4+ T cells. Culture lasted roughly eleven days before CD4+ T cell isolation. Absence of prior SARS-CoV-2 infection characterized the vaccine recipients, who showed negative nucleocapsid antibodies. Their antigens remain unidentified. Repertoires were generated with immunoSEQ multiplex PCR, while TCRdb's copy carries only in-frame clones and drops some. The sample includes roughly 27,000 clones, 72% seen only once; the top ten take approximately 10%. Material: CD4+ T cells from PBMCs cultured with SARS-CoV-2 spike peptides, obtained before COVID-19 vaccination. These receptors were collected from a human donor who received a COVID-19 vaccine.

A remark on this clone: Mismatch with germline at one junction end may stem from a read error. The V gene is TRBV10-2, the J gene TRBJ2-5; D possibly matches TRBD1 or TRBD2 (6 bases each). The DNA matches TRBJ2-7 better at its end, which makes the J call doubtful. Germline V gene sequence: CDR1 WSHSY, CDR2 SAAADI. This CDR3 is 14 amino acids long. The CDR3 here is CASNEGGSFYEQYF. The CDR3, as DNA: TGCGCCAGCAATGAGGGGGGCTCCTTCTACGAGCAGTACTTC.

This clone was counted between two and nine times. The DNA for the CDR3 is TGTGCCAGCAGTAAAGATCCGGGACAGGGACTCTCTGGAAACACCATATATTTT. It translates to CASSKDPGQGLSGNTIYF. This chain connects TRBV2 to TRBJ1-3; 9 bases are a match to TRBD1. The CDR3 has 18 amino acids. Germline loops: CDR1 SNHLY, CDR2 FYNNEI. Losses at the gene ends were 5 bases for V and 0 bases for J; bases not matched to a gene: 11.